These T cell receptor beta chains were read from a single sample in a study of cytomegalovirus exposure and HLA in healthy donors. Measured with immunoSEQ multiplex PCR; TCRdb has only the in-frame clones, and not every one. The data hold 55,000 to 80,000 clones, with 95% observed a single time. Sequenced sample: PBMCs. The receptors come from a woman aged 18-29 years in good health and CMV-seropositive. Both conserved end residues are part of each CDR3. A D gene is named only where the DNA matches it firmly. Clone size is given for some rows only: seen once, a few or many times, or a class if the clone is expanded.

J,D,size,V,CDR3,DNA
TRBJ1-1,NA,NA,TRBV19,CASSRIGTRAFF,TGTGCCAGTAGTAGGATAGGGACACGGGCTTTCTTT
TRBJ2-6,NA,NA,TRBV4-2,CASSQDAAGSGANVLTF,TGTGCCAGCAGCCAAGATGCTGCGGGCTCTGGGGCCAACGTCCTGACTTTC
TRBJ1-3,NA,NA,TRBV5-6,CASSRLNEGQSNTIYF,TGTGCCAGCAGCCGGTTAAATGAAGGACAGAGCAACACCATATATTTT
TRBJ1-5,TRBD1,once,TRBV19,CASIGQTGMMPQHF,TGTGCCAGTATTGGTCAGACAGGGATGATGCCCCAGCATTTT
TRBJ2-1,TRBD1,NA,TRBV28,CASSSVGGTGVYEQFF,TGTGCCAGCAGTTCCGTCGGTGGGACAGGGGTCTATGAGCAGTTCTTC
TRBJ2-1,NA,NA,TRBV20-1,CSARSDEQFF,TGCAGTGCTAGGAGCGATGAGCAGTTCTTC
TRBJ2-7,NA,few,TRBV28,CASSPWGGSSYEQYF,TGTGCCAGCAGTCCCTGGGGCGGAAGCTCCTACGAGCAGTACTTC
TRBJ2-2,TRBD2,NA,TRBV4-1,CASSLGTSGTAEGSTGELFF,TGCGCCAGCAGCCTGGGGACTAGCGGGACCGCAGAGGGGAGCACCGGGGAGCTGTTTTTT
TRBJ2-7,NA,NA,TRBV29-1,CSVSDSNYEQYF,TGCAGCGTATCGGACAGTAACTACGAGCAGTACTTC
TRBJ2-7,TRBD2,NA,TRBV7-9,CASSLPPLAGEGYEQYF,TGTGCCAGCAGCTTACCACCACTAGCGGGAGAGGGCTACGAGCAGTACTTC
TRBJ2-4,NA,NA,TRBV4-1,CASSQDIRVRQYF,TGCGCCAGCAGCCAAGATATCCGGGTACGACAGTACTTC
TRBJ2-5,TRBD2,once,TRBV9,CASSVAGGQETQYF,TGTGCCAGTTCCGTAGCGGGGGGGCAAGAGACCCAGTACTTC
TRBJ2-7,TRBD2,NA,TRBV6-5,CASSYQPRLAGEQYF,TGTGCCAGCAGTTACCAACCCCGACTAGCGGGCGAGCAGTACTTC
TRBJ2-7,NA,NA,TRBV6-5,CASSYATGTSTYEQYF,TGTGCCAGCAGTTACGCTACCGGGACAAGTACCTACGAGCAGTACTTC
TRBJ2-2,TRBD1,once,TRBV7-8,CASSPQGPNTGELFF,TGTGCCAGCAGCCCACAGGGGCCGAACACCGGGGAGCTGTTTTTT
TRBJ1-3,TRBD1,NA,TRBV19,CASGRQGIPGNTIYF,TGTGCCAGTGGACGACAGGGGATTCCTGGAAACACCATATATTTT
TRBJ2-4,TRBD1,NA,TRBV9,CASSVETGGFNIQYF,TGTGCCAGCAGCGTAGAGACAGGGGGCTTCAACATTCAGTACTTC
TRBJ2-2,NA,NA,TRBV6-5,CASSLFTGELFF,TGTGCCAGCAGCCTATTCACCGGGGAGCTGTTTTTT
TRBJ1-1,NA,NA,TRBV5-6,CASSFGGVRSSDTEAFF,TGTGCCAGCAGCTTTGGCGGGGTCAGATCCAGCGACACTGAAGCTTTCTTT
TRBJ2-5,TRBD2,NA,TRBV4-2,CASSQTAGGRAETQYF,TGTGCCAGCAGCCAAACGGCCGGCGGGAGGGCGGAGACCCAGTACTTC